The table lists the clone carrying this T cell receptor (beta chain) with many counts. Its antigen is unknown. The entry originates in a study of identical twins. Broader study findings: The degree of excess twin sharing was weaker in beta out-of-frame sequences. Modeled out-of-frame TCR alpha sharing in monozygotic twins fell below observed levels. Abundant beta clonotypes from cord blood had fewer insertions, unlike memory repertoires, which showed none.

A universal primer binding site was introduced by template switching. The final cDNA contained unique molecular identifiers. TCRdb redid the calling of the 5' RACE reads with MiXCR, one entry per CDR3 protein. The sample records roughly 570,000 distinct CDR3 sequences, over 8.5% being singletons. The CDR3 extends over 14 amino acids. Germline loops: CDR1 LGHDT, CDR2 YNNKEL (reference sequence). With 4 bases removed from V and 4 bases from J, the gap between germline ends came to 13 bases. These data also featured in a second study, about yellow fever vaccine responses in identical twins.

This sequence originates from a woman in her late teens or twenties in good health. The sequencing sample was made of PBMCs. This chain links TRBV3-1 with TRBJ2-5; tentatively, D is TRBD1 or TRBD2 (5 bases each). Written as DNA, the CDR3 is TGTGCCAGCAGCCCCGTGGGACGCGGAGAGACCCAGTACTTC. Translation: CASSPVGRGETQYF.